The 21 T cell receptor beta chains given below trace back to one sample, sequenced in a study of blood T cells in healthy people across ages. Sample-barcoded 5' priming and a J-beta primer mix drove a second PCR of roughly 6 to 12 cycles. TCRdb re-called the 5' RACE reads through MiXCR, storing one row per CDR3 protein. Of around 1.5 million distinct CDR3 sequences listed, roughly 32% were seen once; the top ten hold about 11%. Input material: blood. These receptors originate from a woman in her 30s in good health.

This clonotype turned up a few times. The chain carries TRBV7-3 and TRBJ2-5, with unresolved D. CDR3 length: 16 residues. Germline V gene sequence: CDR1 SGHTA, CDR2 FQGTGA. Trimming left V 5 bases short and J 1 base short, with 17 bases between. CDR3 sequence: CASSPGRYYGQETQYF. The CDR3 bases are TGTGCCAGCAGCCCCGGACGGTATTACGGCCAAGAGACCCAGTACTTC.

The chain carries TRBV11-2 and TRBJ1-2, with TRBD1 matching over 7 bases. This CDR3 is built from 17 residues. Trimming took 5 bases from V and 3 from J; bases not matched to a gene: 15. Germline assignment: CDR1 SGHAT and CDR2 FQNNGV. This chain's CDR3 is CASSPELRGGGDYGYTF. DNA of the CDR3: TGTGCCAGCAGCCCGGAACTTAGAGGAGGGGGCGACTATGGCTACACCTTC.

The chain recombines TRBV27 with TRBJ1-1; D remains ambiguous. This CDR3 contains 14 residues. CDR1 is MNHEY, CDR2 SMNVEV, per germline (reference sequence). V lost 5 bases, J lost 9 bases, and 19 bases lay in between. CDR3 loop: CASSPITLDAKAFF. In DNA form, the CDR3 reads TGTGCCAGCAGTCCTATCACTCTGGATGCCAAAGCTTTCTTT.

V gene TRBV4-1 combines with J gene TRBJ2-7, with 7 bases lining up with TRBD2. Losses at the gene ends were 0 bases for V and 0 bases for J; bases not matched to a gene: 5. From germline, CDR1 is MGHRA and CDR2 YSYEKL. CDR3 length equals 16 residues. CDR3 DNA: TGCGCCAGCAGCCAAGAGGCTAGCGGTTTCTCCTACGAGCAGTACTTC. Translation: CASSQEASGFSYEQYF.

The V and J genes are TRBV29-1 and TRBJ1-5; D is possibly TRBD1 (5 bases). Germline-derived CDR1 and CDR2 are SQVTM and ANQGSEA. Trimming cost V 4 bases and J 5 bases, with 15 bases left between them. CDR3 length: 14 amino acids. The chain's CDR3 is CSVVGDGSDQPQHF. The DNA of the CDR3 is TGCAGCGTTGTGGGGGATGGAAGCGATCAGCCCCAGCATTTT.

The chain is built from TRBV28 and TRBJ2-3, with 8 positions matching TRBD1. The germline V gene has CDR1 MDHEN and CDR2 SYDVKM. The CDR3 runs to 15 residues. V lost 6 bases and J lost 4; bases outside the gene matches: 9. This chain's CDR3 is CASSSPGTGADTQYF. The DNA of the CDR3 is TGTGCCAGCAGCTCCCCGGGGACAGGAGCAGATACGCAGTATTTT.

This clonotype was recorded a few times. This sequence joins TRBV5-1 and TRBJ1-1; no clear D gene. V lost 2 bases and J 3 bases, leaving 11 bases between the germline ends. The CDR3 is 14 residues long. Germline V CDR1 and CDR2: SGHRS, YFSETQ. Here the CDR3 reads CASSFAGFHTEAFF. CDR3 DNA: TGCGCCAGCAGCTTTGCGGGATTTCACACTGAAGCTTTCTTT.

This chain joins TRBV10-3 and TRBJ1-4; no clear D. The CDR3 is made up of 13 amino acids. Germline V gene sequence: CDR1 ENHRY, CDR2 SYGVKD. The V gene lost 3 bases and the J gene lost 8 bases, with 10 bases spanning the gap. The CDR3, as DNA: TGTGCCATCAGTGACAACCCGGGAGAAAAACTGTTTTTT. This codes for CAISDNPGEKLFF.

This chain uses TRBV6-1 with TRBJ1-6; 11 positions match TRBD1. The CDR3 contains 18 residues. Trimming at V came to 6 bases and at J to 7 bases, leaving 14 bases not matched to a gene. CDR1 and CDR2 from the germline V gene are MNHNS and SASEGT. CDR3 coding DNA: TGTGCCAGCAGCTCCGGGACAGGGGGGGAATTAGTAAATTCACCCCTCCACTTT. Amino acids: CASSSGTGGELVNSPLHF.

This clonotype was recorded a few times. V usage is TRBV29-1 and J usage is TRBJ2-3; 8 nucleotides agree with TRBD1. Germline CDR1 reads SQVTM; CDR2 reads ANQGSEA. V trimming: 4 bases; J trimming: 4 bases; junction bases outside the gene matches: 7. This CDR3 is 14 amino acids long. CDR3 DNA: TGCAGCGTTGGACCGGGACAGGAGCCAGATACGCAGTATTTT. Amino acid sequence: CSVGPGQEPDTQYF.

The chain has TRBV6-6 and TRBJ1-3, with D maybe TRBD1 (6 bases). CDR1 is MNHNY and CDR2 is SVGAGI in the germline V gene (reference sequence). This CDR3 spans 14 amino acids. Trimming removed 5 bases at V and 4 bases at J, with 12 bases between. DNA of the CDR3: TGTGCCAGCAGTGCAGGGGAAGCGGGAAACACCATATATTTT. This codes for CASSAGEAGNTIYF.

The chain uses TRBV14 and TRBJ2-1; TRBD2 matches at 11 bases. The CDR3 has 17 amino acids. Germline CDR1 reads SGHDN; CDR2 reads FVKESK. The ends lost 4 bases at V and 14 bases at J; junction bases unmatched: 19. DNA of the CDR3: TGTGCCAGCAGCCGGACTTCGGGTAGCGGGGGGGCCAATTGGAAGTTCTTC. It encodes CASSRTSGSGGANWKFF.

This clonotype was counted between two and nine times. This chain uses TRBV7-2 with TRBJ1-1; possible D gene TRBD1, 5 bases. The CDR3 has 14 residues. V lost 9 bases and J lost 1, with 15 bases in between. In germline, CDR1 is SGHTA, CDR2 FQGNSA. The CDR3 region has the DNA TGTGCCAGTAGCCCCCGACAGAGGAACACTGAAGCTTTCTTT. Its protein is CASSPRQRNTEAFF.

The chain links TRBV29-1 to TRBJ1-1, with a tentative D call TRBD1 (6 bases). Trimming pared 7 bases from V and 0 bases from J, leaving 21 bases between. Per germline, CDR1 SQVTM and CDR2 ANQGSEA. CDR3 length: 16 residues. The CDR3 is CSAGTGTSRLNTEAFF. The CDR3 DNA reads TGCAGCGCTGGGACCGGGACATCTAGACTGAACACTGAAGCTTTCTTT.

This chain connects TRBV20-1 to TRBJ1-1, with D possibly being TRBD1 (5 bases). The V and J ends lost 8 bases and 3 bases respectively, with 10 bases between them. The CDR3 contains 11 residues. CDR1 is DFQATT, CDR2 SNEGSKA, per germline (reference sequence). The CDR3 coding sequence is TGCAGTAAAATGGGGGACACTGAAGCTTTCTTT. Translated: CSKMGDTEAFF.

The chain links TRBV10-2 to TRBJ1-1; the D gene is possibly TRBD1 (6 bases). Trimming cost V 5 bases and J 5 bases, with 15 bases left between them. The V gene's germline CDR1 is WSHSY and CDR2 SAAADI. CDR3 length: 14 residues. Here the CDR3 reads CASSYTQGGTEAFF. CDR3 bases: TGCGCCAGCAGTTATACACAGGGCGGAACTGAAGCTTTCTTT.

This clonotype was seen more than once but under ten times. The chain is built from TRBV7-9 and TRBJ1-1; D is undetermined. Germline V CDR1 and CDR2: SEHNR, FQNEAQ (reference sequence). The V and J ends lost 7 bases and 3 bases respectively, with 9 bases between them. The CDR3 spans 12 residues. The CDR3 nucleotides read TGTGCCAGCACCCGAGTTGACACTGAAGCTTTCTTT. The encoded protein is CASTRVDTEAFF.

This rearrangement joins TRBV20-1 to TRBJ2-3, with 10 positions matching TRBD2. Germline assignment: CDR1 DFQATT and CDR2 SNEGSKA (reference sequence). V shed 5 bases, J shed 0 bases, and the junction held 8 bases outside the gene matches. The CDR3 extends over 16 amino acids. CDR3 sequence reads: CSAVALAGLSTDTQYF. The CDR3 DNA is TGCAGTGCTGTTGCACTAGCGGGACTTAGCACAGATACGCAGTATTTT.

This clonotype was found a few times. The chain has TRBV6-1 and TRBJ2-6; 7 bases map to TRBD2. J lost 2 bases, V lost 7 bases, and 5 bases had no gene match. CDR3 length equals 15 residues. Germline lookup yields CDR1 MNHNS and CDR2 SASEGT. The CDR3 sequence is CASTRGRAGANVLTF. The CDR3 DNA sequence: TGTGCCAGCACTAGAGGGAGGGCTGGGGCCAACGTCCTGACTTTC.

This clonotype was found a few times. V and J are TRBV15 and TRBJ1-2, with D perhaps TRBD1 (5 bases). Deletions cut 4 bases from V and 8 bases from J, with 20 bases between. The CDR3 sequence is 15 residues long. Germline CDR1 and CDR2: LNHNV and YYDKDF (reference sequence). CDR3 sequence: CATSTKAPGLGGYTF. Written as DNA, the CDR3 is TGTGCCACCAGCACTAAGGCGCCGGGACTTGGGGGCTACACCTTC.

The chain couples TRBV4-1 to TRBJ2-1; tentative D call: TRBD2 (5 bases). The germline V gene encodes CDR1 MGHRA and CDR2 YSYEKL. The CDR3 loop spans 14 amino acids. Deletions cut 1 base from V and 3 bases from J, with 7 bases between. The DNA of the CDR3 is TGCGCCAGCAGCCAAGGACTATTCTACAATGAGCAGTTCTTC. Protein: CASSQGLFYNEQFF.